The 8 T cell receptor beta chains given below trace back to one sample, sequenced in a study of cytomegalovirus exposure and HLA in healthy donors. The primer mix had 60 Vbeta and 13 Jbeta primers. Assay used: immunoSEQ multiplex PCR; TCRdb lists only in-frame clones, some missing. The table has 150,000 or so clones, 86% seen once; the top ten hold around 1.8%. Sequences were obtained from PBMCs. The receptor source for this set is a woman between 18 and 30 years old in good health and CMV-seronegative.

The table lists this clone with a few counts. The chain employs TRBV19 and TRBJ1-1; D gene uncertain. The germline gives CDR1 LNHDA, CDR2 SQIVND (reference sequence). V lost 5 bases to trimming and J lost 5 bases, with 9 bases between them. The CDR3 consists of 12 residues. CDR3 nucleotides: TGTGCCAGTAGTCGGTCTGTGACTGAAGCTTTCTTT. Translation gives CASSRSVTEAFF.

The genes are TRBV6-1 and TRBJ1-5; 9 nucleotides line up with TRBD1. CDR3 length: 17 residues. Germline V CDR1 and CDR2: MNHNS, SASEGT. V dropped 0 bases and J dropped 0; count of bases not matched to a gene: 3. The DNA of the CDR3 is TGTGCCAGCAGTGAAGCGGGGACAGGGCTTAGCAATCAGCCCCAGCATTTT. It is translated as CASSEAGTGLSNQPQHF.

The chain carries TRBV5-1 and TRBJ2-5; unclear D gene. V lost 0 bases and J 2 bases, leaving 8 bases between the germline ends. The CDR3 runs 14 residues. Germline CDR1 reads SGHRS; CDR2 reads YFSETQ. CDR3 in amino acids: CASSLVSPQETQYF. The CDR3 DNA is TGCGCCAGCAGCTTGGTCAGTCCACAAGAGACCCAGTACTTC. The full variable domain, with the rest looked up from reference TRBV5-1 and TRBJ2-5, is KAGVTQTPRYLIKTRGQQVTLSCSPISGHRSVSWYQQTPGQGLQFLFEYFSETQRNKGNFPGRFSGRQFSNSRSEMNVSTLELGDSALYLCASSLVSPQETQYFGPGTRLLVL.

The gene calls are TRBV30 and TRBJ2-7; maybe TRBD1 (5 bases). This CDR3 has 14 amino acids. V was cut by 4 bases and J by 3 bases, with 16 bases left in between. Germline V lookup: CDR1 GTSNPN, CDR2 SVGIG (reference sequence). The CDR3 region has the DNA TGTGCCTGGACCCCACCAGGACACCTCTACGAGCAGTACTTC. Its protein is CAWTPPGHLYEQYF. Looking up the rest from reference TRBV30 and TRBJ2-7 gives the full variable domain: SQTIHQWPATLVQPVGSPLSLECTVEGTSNPNLYWYRQAAGRGLQLLFYSVGIGQISSEVPQNLSASRPQDRQFILSSKKLLLSDSGFYLCAWTPPGHLYEQYFGPGTRLTVT.

About this clone: This specimen includes other DNA sequences encoding the same CDR3. The genes are TRBV2 and TRBJ2-3, with D perhaps TRBD2 (7 bases). V was cut by 5 bases and J by 2 bases, with 23 bases left in between. The CDR3 has 18 amino acids. CDR1 and CDR2 from the germline V gene are SNHLY and FYNNEI. The CDR3 bases are TGTGCCAGCAGTTTCGACGCGGGGGCGGGCCACCTCACAGATACGCAGTATTTT. As protein: CASSFDAGAGHLTDTQYF.

J is TRBJ1-2 and V is TRBV6-4; 9 bases are shared with TRBD1. This CDR3 spans 15 amino acids. V was pared by 1 base and J by 6 bases, with 6 bases of the junction left unmatched. Germline CDR1 and CDR2: MRHNA and SNTAGT. The CDR3 spells CASSDFTGTGHGYTF. CDR3 bases: TGTGCCAGCAGTGACTTCACCGGGACAGGGCATGGCTACACCTTC.

The genes are TRBV19 and TRBJ1-5; the D gene is possibly TRBD1 (6 bases). Per germline, CDR1 LNHDA and CDR2 SQIVND (reference sequence). The CDR3 spans 14 residues. V shed 3 bases and J shed 5 bases, with 11 bases lying between them. CDR3 residues: CASSITGTHQPQHF. The DNA of the CDR3 is TGTGCCAGTAGTATTACAGGGACGCATCAGCCCCAGCATTTT.

V and J are TRBV27 and TRBJ2-5; TRBD2 agrees at 8 bases. Germline V gene sequence: CDR1 MNHEY, CDR2 SMNVEV (reference sequence). J was trimmed by 3 bases and V by 5 bases; bases with no gene match: 2. The CDR3 runs to 13 residues. In DNA form, the CDR3 reads TGTGCCAGCAGTCGGGGACTAGAAGAGACCCAGTACTTC. Translated, it gives CASSRGLEETQYF.